This paragraph covers one T cell receptor beta chain sequence. Its antigen remains unknown. The CDR3 is 15 amino acids. V was pared by 4 bases and J by 0 bases, with 12 bases between. Germline CDR1 and CDR2: SGHRS and YFSETQ. Sequencing followed a ViraFEST assay step that expanded antigen-specific CD4+ T cells with viral peptide pools. Investigators separated out CD4+ T cells once 10 days of culture had passed. It was with approximately 10 IU/ml IL-2 and 8 to 10 ug/ml peptides that roughly 2.2 million PBMC per well were cultured. Each culture had half its medium swapped for IL-2 medium on days 3 and 7. The data are from a study of vaccination effects on CD4 cells after COVID-19. The method was immunoSEQ multiplex PCR; TCRdb's version includes in-frame clones alone and lacks a portion of them. The sample carries some 20,000 clones, approximately 70% recorded once.

Sequences were derived from CD4+ T cells from PBMCs cultured with HCoV-229E spike peptides, sampled before COVID-19 vaccination. The sequence derives from a human donor who received a COVID-19 vaccine. This chain connects TRBV5-1 to TRBJ2-3, with D possibly TRBD2 on 5 matching bases. This CDR3 reads CASSASLYSTDTQYF. CDR3 nucleotides: TGCGCCAGCAGCGCTAGCCTATATAGCACAGATACGCAGTATTTT.